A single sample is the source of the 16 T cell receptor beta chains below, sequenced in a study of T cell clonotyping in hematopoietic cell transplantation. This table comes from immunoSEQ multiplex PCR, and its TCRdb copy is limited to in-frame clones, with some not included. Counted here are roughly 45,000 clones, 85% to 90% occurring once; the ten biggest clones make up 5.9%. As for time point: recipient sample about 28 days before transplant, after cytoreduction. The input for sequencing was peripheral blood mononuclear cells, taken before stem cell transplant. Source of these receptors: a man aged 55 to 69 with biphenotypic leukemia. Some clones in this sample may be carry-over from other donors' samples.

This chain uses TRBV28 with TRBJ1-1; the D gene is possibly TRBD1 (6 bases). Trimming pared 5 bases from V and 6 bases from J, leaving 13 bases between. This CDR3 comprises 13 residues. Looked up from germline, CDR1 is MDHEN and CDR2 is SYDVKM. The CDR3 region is CASSQNPGAEAFF. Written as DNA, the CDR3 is TGTGCCAGCAGTCAAAATCCAGGGGCTGAAGCTTTCTTT.

DNA for the CDR3: TGCGCCAGCAGCCCAATTAGGGGGGCGAATAGCAATCAGCCCCAGCATTTT. It encodes CASSPIRGANSNQPQHF. The V call is TRBV4-1, the J call TRBJ1-5, with D tentatively TRBD1 (6 bases). The V end lost 4 bases, the J end lost 0 bases, and 16 bases lay between the germline ends. There are 17 residues in the CDR3. Looked up from germline, CDR1 is MGHRA and CDR2 is YSYEKL.

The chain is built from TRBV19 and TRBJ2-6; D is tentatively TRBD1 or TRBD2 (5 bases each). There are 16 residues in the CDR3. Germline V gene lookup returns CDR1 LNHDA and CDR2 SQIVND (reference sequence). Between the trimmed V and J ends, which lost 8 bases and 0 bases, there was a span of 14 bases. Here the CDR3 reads CASSVGAFSGANVLTF. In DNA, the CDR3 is TGTGCCAGTTCCGTCGGGGCCTTCTCTGGGGCCAACGTCCTGACTTTC.

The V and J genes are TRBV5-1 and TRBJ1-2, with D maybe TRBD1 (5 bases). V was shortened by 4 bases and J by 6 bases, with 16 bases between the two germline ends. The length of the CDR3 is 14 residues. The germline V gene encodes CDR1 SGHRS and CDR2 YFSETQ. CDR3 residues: CASSRQRGDNGYTF. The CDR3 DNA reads TGCGCCAGCAGCCGTCAAAGAGGGGATAATGGCTACACCTTC.

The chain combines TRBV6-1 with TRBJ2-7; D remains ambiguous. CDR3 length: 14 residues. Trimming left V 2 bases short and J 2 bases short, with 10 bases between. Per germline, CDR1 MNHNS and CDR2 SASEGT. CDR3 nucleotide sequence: TGTGCCAGCAGTGAATTCTGGGGTCCCTACGAGCAGTACTTC. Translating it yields CASSEFWGPYEQYF.

The CDR3 region has the DNA TGCGCCAGCAGCCAAGTGGGACTAGGGGCCCACGAGCAGTACTTC. Translating it yields CASSQVGLGAHEQYF. The chain employs TRBV4-1 and TRBJ2-7, with 8 bases matching TRBD2. This CDR3 region has 15 residues. Germline V gene lookup returns CDR1 MGHRA and CDR2 YSYEKL. Trimming took 1 base from V and 5 from J; bases not matched to a gene: 7.

The CDR3 sequence: CASSLAPGGVYGYTF. Here the CDR3 DNA reads TGTGCCAGCAGCTTGGCCCCAGGGGGCGTCTATGGCTACACCTTC. The chain couples TRBV5-4 to TRBJ1-2; 8 bases match TRBD1. The germline CDR1 and CDR2 sequences are SGHNT and YYREEE (reference sequence). The CDR3 covers 15 residues. V lost 0 bases, J lost 4 bases, and 5 bases stayed unmatched.

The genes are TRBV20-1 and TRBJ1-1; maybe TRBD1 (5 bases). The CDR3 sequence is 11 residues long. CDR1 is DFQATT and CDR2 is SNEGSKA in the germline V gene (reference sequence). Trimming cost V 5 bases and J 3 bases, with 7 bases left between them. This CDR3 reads CSAAGHTEAFF. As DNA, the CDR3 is TGCAGTGCTGCGGGGCACACTGAAGCTTTCTTT.

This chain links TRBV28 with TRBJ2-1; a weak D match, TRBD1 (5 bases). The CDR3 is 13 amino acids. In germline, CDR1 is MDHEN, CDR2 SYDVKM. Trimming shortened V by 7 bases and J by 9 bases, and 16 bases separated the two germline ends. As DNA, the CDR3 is TGTGCCAGCAAGGACATCGGCCAAGGTGAGCAGTTCTTC. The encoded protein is CASKDIGQGEQFF. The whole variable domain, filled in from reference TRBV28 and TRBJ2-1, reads DVKVTQSSRYLVKRTGEKVFLECVQDMDHENMFWYRQDPGLGLRLIYFSYDVKMKEKGDIPEGYSVSREKKERFSLILESASTNQTSMYLCASKDIGQGEQFFGPGTRLTVL.

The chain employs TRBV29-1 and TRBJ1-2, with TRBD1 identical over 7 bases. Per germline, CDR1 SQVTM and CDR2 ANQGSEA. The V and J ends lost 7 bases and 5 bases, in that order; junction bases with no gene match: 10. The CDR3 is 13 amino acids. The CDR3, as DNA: TGCAGCGCCCAAGTGGAGGGGGCGTATGGCTACACCTTC. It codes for CSAQVEGAYGYTF.

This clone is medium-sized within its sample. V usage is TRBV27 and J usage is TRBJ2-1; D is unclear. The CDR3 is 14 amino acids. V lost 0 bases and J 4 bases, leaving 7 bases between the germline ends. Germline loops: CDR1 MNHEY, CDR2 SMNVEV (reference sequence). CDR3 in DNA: TGTGCCAGCAGTTTATCGAGCGTGTACAATGAGCAGTTCTTC. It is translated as CASSLSSVYNEQFF.

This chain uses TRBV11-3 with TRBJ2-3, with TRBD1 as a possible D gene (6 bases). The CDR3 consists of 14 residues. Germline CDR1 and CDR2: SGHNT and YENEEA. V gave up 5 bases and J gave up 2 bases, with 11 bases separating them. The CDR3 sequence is CASSPGQPTDTQYF. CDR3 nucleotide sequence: TGTGCCAGCAGCCCCGGACAGCCCACAGATACGCAGTATTTT.

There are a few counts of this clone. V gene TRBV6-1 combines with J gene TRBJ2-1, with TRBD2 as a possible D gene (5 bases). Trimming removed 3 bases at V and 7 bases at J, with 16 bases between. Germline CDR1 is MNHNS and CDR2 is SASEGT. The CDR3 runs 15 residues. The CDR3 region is CASSEVADWWNEQFF. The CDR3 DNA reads TGTGCCAGCAGTGAGGTGGCGGACTGGTGGAATGAGCAGTTCTTC.

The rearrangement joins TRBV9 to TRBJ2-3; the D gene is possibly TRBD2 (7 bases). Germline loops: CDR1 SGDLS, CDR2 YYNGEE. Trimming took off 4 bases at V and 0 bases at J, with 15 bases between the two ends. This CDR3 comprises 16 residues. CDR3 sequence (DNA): TGTGCCAGCAGCCGTGGGAGGGGGGCTAGCACAGATACGCAGTATTTT. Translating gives CASSRGRGASTDTQYF.

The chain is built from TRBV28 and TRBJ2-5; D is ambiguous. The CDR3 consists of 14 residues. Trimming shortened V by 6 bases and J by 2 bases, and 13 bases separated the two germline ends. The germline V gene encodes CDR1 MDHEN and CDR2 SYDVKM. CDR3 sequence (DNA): TGTGCCAGCAGCCTCGCTGGGCTTCAAGAGACCCAGTACTTC. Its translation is CASSLAGLQETQYF.

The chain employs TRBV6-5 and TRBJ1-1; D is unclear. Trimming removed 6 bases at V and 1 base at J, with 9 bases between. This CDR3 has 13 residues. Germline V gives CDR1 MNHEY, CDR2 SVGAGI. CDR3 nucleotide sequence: TGTGCCAGCAGCCGGGCAGGGAACACTGAAGCTTTCTTT. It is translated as CASSRAGNTEAFF.